One sample yielded the 29 T cell receptor beta chains listed below, sequenced in a study of shared clonotypes between healthy human individuals. Naive CD8 populations comprised CD45RO-negative cells positively selected for CCR7, excluding terminally differentiated effector memory CD45RA+ cells. The table came from immunoSEQ multiplex PCR; TCRdb's copy has only in-frame clones and leaves some out. The data show more than 2 million clones, roughly 94% seen once. What was sequenced was naive CD8+ T cells sorted from blood. All receptors come from a young man in good health.

The rearrangement uses TRBV6-6 and TRBJ1-1; no firm D call. The CDR3 has 13 amino acids. Germline V gives CDR1 MNHNY, CDR2 SVGAGI (reference sequence). Between the trimmed V and J ends, which lost 6 bases and 8 bases, there was a span of 16 bases. The CDR3 loop is CASSPSRAQEAFF. For the CDR3, the DNA is TGTGCCAGCAGCCCGAGCCGGGCCCAGGAAGCTTTCTTT.

The chain has TRBV10-2 and TRBJ2-3; D possibly corresponds to TRBD2 (5 bases). Germline V gene data show CDR1 as WSHSY and CDR2 as SAAADI. This CDR3 is built from 16 residues. V was shortened by 6 bases and J by 1 base, with 17 bases between the two germline ends. The CDR3 DNA is TGCGCCAGCAGGGCCGAAAAAGGAGCGGGCACAGATACGCAGTATTTT. Protein sequence: CASRAEKGAGTDTQYF.

The rearrangement joins TRBV6-6 to TRBJ2-3; 8 bases are a match to TRBD2. The germline CDR1 and CDR2 sequences are MNHNY and SVGAGI (reference sequence). The CDR3 is made up of 16 amino acids. Trimming took 5 bases from V and 6 from J; bases not matched to a gene: 13. CDR3 nucleotides: TGTGCCAGCAGTCCGGGAGGGGTCGCCCTGGCGGATACGCAGTATTTT. Protein sequence: CASSPGGVALADTQYF.

CDR3 protein: CASSGQREGRNEQFF. The CDR3 DNA reads TGCGCCAGCAGTGGGCAGCGGGAGGGGAGAAATGAGCAGTTCTTC. The gene calls are TRBV10-2 and TRBJ2-1, with 10 bases lining up with TRBD2. This CDR3 has 15 amino acids. Germline V gives CDR1 WSHSY, CDR2 SAAADI. After removal of 4 bases from V and 7 bases from J, the junction contained 7 bases not matched to a gene.

The J gene is TRBJ2-5, the V gene TRBV7-9; 12 bases are shared with TRBD2. V trimming: 5 bases; J trimming: 4 bases; junction bases outside the gene matches: 8. The CDR3 totals 16 residues. Germline assignment: CDR1 SEHNR and CDR2 FQNEAQ (reference sequence). In DNA, the CDR3 is TGTGCCAGCAGCCCTCTAGCGGGGGGGCTCTTAGAGACCCAGTACTTC. The encoded protein is CASSPLAGGLLETQYF.

The rearrangement joins TRBV27 to TRBJ2-3; no definite D call. The germline gives CDR1 MNHEY, CDR2 SMNVEV (reference sequence). This CDR3 has 15 amino acids. The ends were cut back, 2 bases at V and 2 bases at J, with 11 bases in the middle. The CDR3 DNA is TGTGCCAGCAGTTTAACTAACCTTAACACAGATACGCAGTATTTT. Residues: CASSLTNLNTDTQYF.

The CDR3 spells CASSSDAGSNQPQHF. The DNA of the CDR3 is TGTGCCAGCAGCTCCGACGCGGGAAGCAATCAGCCCCAGCATTTT. This chain connects TRBV11-2 to TRBJ1-5; D unclear. Per the germline V gene, CDR1 is SGHAT and CDR2 is FQNNGV. This CDR3 has 15 amino acids. The germline V and J ends were trimmed by 4 bases and 1 base, with 11 bases remaining between them.

This clone was seen just once. The rearrangement links TRBV19 to TRBJ1-6; D is uncertain. The CDR3 has 17 residues. The germline V gene has CDR1 LNHDA and CDR2 SQIVND (reference sequence). Deletions cut 5 bases from V and 2 bases from J, with 16 bases between. The CDR3 loop reads CASSRHGEYPYNSPLHF. CDR3 nucleotide sequence: TGTGCCAGTAGTCGTCATGGGGAGTATCCCTATAATTCACCCCTCCACTTT.

Here the CDR3 reads CASSYGQGPNYGYTF. The CDR3 nucleotides read TGTGCCAGCAGTTACGGACAGGGACCTAACTATGGCTACACCTTC. V and J are TRBV6-5 and TRBJ1-2, with TRBD1 identical over 8 bases. The CDR3 is 15 amino acids. V trimming: 2 bases; J trimming: 0 bases; junction bases outside the gene matches: 2. Germline V gives CDR1 MNHEY, CDR2 SVGAGI.

On this clone: Additional DNA sequences in this sample encode the identical CDR3. The J gene is TRBJ2-1, the V gene TRBV5-1; the D gene is possibly TRBD2 (6 bases). Germline loops: CDR1 SGHRS, CDR2 YFSETQ. The V and J ends lost 2 bases and 6 bases respectively, with 12 bases between them. The CDR3 runs 14 residues. The CDR3 DNA reads as TGCGCCAGCAGCTTAGGAGGGCCGGCCAATGAGCAGTTCTTC. Amino acids: CASSLGGPANEQFF.

This chain links TRBV7-2 with TRBJ2-5; D may be TRBD1 (5 bases). The germline V and J ends were trimmed by 5 bases and 5 bases, with 12 bases remaining between them. This CDR3 contains 13 residues. Per germline, CDR1 SGHTA and CDR2 FQGNSA. CDR3 amino acids: CASSTGPGETQYF. In DNA form, the CDR3 reads TGTGCCAGCAGCACAGGACCTGGGGAGACCCAGTACTTC.

This chain links TRBV6-9 with TRBJ2-6; D is unclear. This CDR3 is 16 amino acids long. Germline values: CDR1 MNHGY, CDR2 SVAAGI. The germline V and J ends were trimmed by 2 bases and 7 bases, with 15 bases remaining between them. The CDR3 DNA reads TGTGCCAGCAGTTATAAAGGCAGCACAAGAGCCAACGTCCTGACTTTC. It translates to CASSYKGSTRANVLTF.

In its sample, this clone was seen once. The chain uses TRBV10-2 and TRBJ2-3; 10 nucleotides match TRBD2. The CDR3 loop spans 16 amino acids. V lost 3 bases, J lost 2 bases, and 5 bases stayed unmatched. Germline CDR1 WSHSY, CDR2 SAAADI. For the CDR3, the DNA is TGCGCCAGCAGTGAAGTAGGACTAGCGGACACAGATACGCAGTATTTT. It is translated as CASSEVGLADTDTQYF.

The J gene is TRBJ2-5, the V gene TRBV28, with 7 bases matching TRBD1. The CDR3 runs 15 residues. Germline loops: CDR1 MDHEN, CDR2 SYDVKM. Losses at the gene ends were 4 bases for V and 4 bases for J; bases not matched to a gene: 9. The CDR3 spells CASSWGTALLETQYF. CDR3 sequence (DNA): TGTGCCAGCAGTTGGGGGACAGCACTATTAGAGACCCAGTACTTC. Drawing the rest from reference TRBV28 and TRBJ2-5, the complete variable domain is DVKVTQSSRYLVKRTGEKVFLECVQDMDHENMFWYRQDPGLGLRLIYFSYDVKMKEKGDIPEGYSVSREKKERFSLILESASTNQTSMYLCASSWGTALLETQYFGPGTRLLVL.

This chain joins TRBV5-5 and TRBJ2-1; TRBD2 might be the D (5 bases). Germline loops: CDR1 SGHKS, CDR2 YYEKEE (reference sequence). The CDR3 loop spans 15 amino acids. V was pared by 4 bases and J by 8 bases, with 19 bases between. CDR3 sequence (DNA): TGTGCCAGCAGCGCCGGATGGGCTAGCAGCCATGAGCAGTTCTTC. Its translation: CASSAGWASSHEQFF.

This chain uses TRBV18 with TRBJ2-7; 8 bases are shared with TRBD2. Germline CDR1 and CDR2: KGHSH and LQKENI. This CDR3 spans 15 amino acids. Trimming cost V 4 bases and J 1 base; bases outside gene matches: 6. CDR3 coding DNA: TGTGCCAGCTCACTCCTCTCGGGGGGGTCCTACGAGCAGTACTTC. Its protein is CASSLLSGGSYEQYF.

Turning to this clone: This sample includes further DNA sequences coding for the same CDR3. The genes are TRBV28 and TRBJ2-7, with no clear D. V lost 1 base, J lost 3 bases, and 4 bases lay in between. The CDR3 extends over 12 amino acids. Germline V gene sequence: CDR1 MDHEN, CDR2 SYDVKM. The CDR3 DNA sequence: TGTGCCAGCAGTTTATACAGCTACGAGCAGTACTTC. This encodes CASSLYSYEQYF.

The chain joins TRBV27 to TRBJ1-6; 9 nucleotides match TRBD1. With V trimmed by 4 bases and J by 6 bases, 4 bases remained unmatched. The CDR3 is 15 residues long. Germline assignment: CDR1 MNHEY and CDR2 SMNVEV (reference sequence). The CDR3: CASSWSQGANSPLHF. The CDR3, as DNA: TGTGCCAGCAGTTGGTCACAGGGGGCTAATTCACCCCTCCACTTT.

The chain combines TRBV7-8 with TRBJ2-7; 8 bases fit TRBD1. V lost 5 bases, J lost 3 bases, and 3 bases stayed unmatched. Germline CDR1 reads SGHVS; CDR2 reads FQNEAQ. The CDR3 is 13 residues long. The CDR3 sequence: CASSHDRGYEQYF. Written as DNA, the CDR3 is TGTGCCAGCAGCCACGACAGGGGCTACGAGCAGTACTTC.

CDR3 DNA sequence: TGTGCCAGCAACCGCGCCGGGGGGTATGAGCAGTTCTTC. Protein product: CASNRAGGYEQFF. The chain couples TRBV6-6 to TRBJ2-1; TRBD2 aligns across 7 bases. Per the germline V gene, CDR1 is MNHNY and CDR2 is SVGAGI (reference sequence). V trimming: 7 bases; J trimming: 8 bases; junction bases outside the gene matches: 8. The CDR3 is made up of 13 amino acids.

The V and J genes are TRBV4-1 and TRBJ1-1; 12 bases are a match to TRBD1. This CDR3 has 15 amino acids. Germline V gene sequence: CDR1 MGHRA, CDR2 YSYEKL. After removal of 3 bases from V and 8 bases from J, the junction contained 7 bases not matched to a gene. The CDR3 reads CASSQGTGGASEAFF. The DNA of the CDR3 is TGCGCCAGCAGCCAGGGGACAGGGGGCGCATCAGAAGCTTTCTTT.

V gene TRBV5-6 combines with J gene TRBJ1-2, with 8 bases identical to TRBD1. Trimming cost V 3 bases and J 5 bases; bases outside gene matches: 9. Per germline, CDR1 SGHDT and CDR2 YYEEEE. The length of the CDR3 is 15 residues. CDR3 bases: TGTGCCAGCAGCTGGGTCACAGGGGGGGTATATGGCTACACCTTC. Its protein is CASSWVTGGVYGYTF.

This chain connects TRBV6-5 to TRBJ2-1, with D tentatively TRBD1 or TRBD2 (6 bases each). Germline V gives CDR1 MNHEY, CDR2 SVGAGI. The CDR3 runs to 13 residues. Trimming pared 5 bases from V and 9 bases from J, leaving 14 bases between. CDR3: CASSPPWGAEQFF. CDR3 coding DNA: TGTGCCAGCAGTCCCCCTTGGGGGGCTGAGCAGTTCTTC.

V usage is TRBV6-1 and J usage is TRBJ1-2, with TRBD1 identical over 9 bases. The length of the CDR3 is 16 residues. Trimming took 4 bases from V and 6 from J; bases not matched to a gene: 12. Germline CDR1 MNHNS, CDR2 SASEGT. The CDR3 nucleotides are TGTGCCAGCAGTGCACCCACCGGGACAGGGATGAATGGCTACACCTTC. Encoded protein: CASSAPTGTGMNGYTF.

The chain joins TRBV6-1 to TRBJ2-1, with D uncertain. The CDR3 is 15 amino acids. The germline V and J ends were trimmed by 0 bases and 3 bases, with 9 bases remaining between them. Germline V gives CDR1 MNHNS, CDR2 SASEGT. Written as DNA, the CDR3 is TGTGCCAGCAGTGAAGCGTGGCAGGACTACAATGAGCAGTTCTTC. Its protein is CASSEAWQDYNEQFF.

This sequence joins TRBV30 and TRBJ2-7; D not certain. V was pared by 3 bases and J by 4 bases, with 10 bases between. The CDR3 covers 12 residues. Germline CDR1 is GTSNPN and CDR2 is SVGIG (reference sequence). Here the CDR3 reads CAWSKLGYEQYF. CDR3 nucleotide sequence: TGTGCCTGGAGCAAACTCGGGTACGAGCAGTACTTC.

As concerns this clone: This sample includes further DNA sequences coding for the same CDR3. The chain links TRBV5-8 to TRBJ1-1; 7 positions match TRBD1. The CDR3 runs 14 residues. The V gene's germline CDR1 is SGHTS and CDR2 YDEGEE. Trimming removed 3 bases from V and 0 bases from J; junction bases left unmatched: 2. The CDR3 DNA reads TGTGCCAGCAGCTGGGGACAGCTGAACACTGAAGCTTTCTTT. Its translation is CASSWGQLNTEAFF.

The chain employs TRBV19 and TRBJ2-7, with D perhaps being TRBD1 or TRBD2 (5 bases each). The V gene lost 5 bases and the J gene lost 2 bases, with 13 bases spanning the gap. The CDR3 contains 14 residues. CDR1 is LNHDA, CDR2 SQIVND, per germline (reference sequence). The CDR3 loop is CASSSSLGAYEQYF. The DNA of the CDR3 is TGTGCCAGTAGTTCCTCCTTGGGGGCCTACGAGCAGTACTTC.

Worth noting for this clone: The sample contains more than one DNA sequence encoding this CDR3. The chain is built from TRBV13 and TRBJ2-3; D is unresolved. The germline gives CDR1 PRHDT, CDR2 FYEKMQ (reference sequence). There are 12 residues in the CDR3. V dropped 3 bases and J dropped 6 bases, with 7 bases sitting between them. CDR3 region: CASSLGSDTQYF. CDR3 in DNA: TGTGCCAGCAGCTTGGGTTCTGATACGCAGTATTTT.